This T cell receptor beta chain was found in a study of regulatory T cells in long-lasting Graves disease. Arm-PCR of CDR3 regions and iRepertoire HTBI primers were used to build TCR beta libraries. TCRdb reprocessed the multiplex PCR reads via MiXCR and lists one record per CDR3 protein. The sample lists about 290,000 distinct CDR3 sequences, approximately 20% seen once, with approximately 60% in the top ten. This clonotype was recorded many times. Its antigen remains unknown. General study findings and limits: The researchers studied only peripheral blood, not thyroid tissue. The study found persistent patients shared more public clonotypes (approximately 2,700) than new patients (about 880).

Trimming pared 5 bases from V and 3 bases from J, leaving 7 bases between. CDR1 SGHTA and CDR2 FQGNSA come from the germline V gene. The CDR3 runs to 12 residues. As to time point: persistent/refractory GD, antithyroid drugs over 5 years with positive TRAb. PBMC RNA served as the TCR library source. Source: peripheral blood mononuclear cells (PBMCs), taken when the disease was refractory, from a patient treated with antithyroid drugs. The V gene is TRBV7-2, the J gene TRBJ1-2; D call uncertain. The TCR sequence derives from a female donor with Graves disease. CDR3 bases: TGTGCCAGCAGCCCACGAGACTATGGCTACACCTTC. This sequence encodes CASSPRDYGYTF.